These T cell receptor beta chains were read from a single sample in a study of T cell responses to AZD1222 COVID-19 vaccine. Here immunoSEQ multiplex PCR was the method, and the copy in TCRdb shows in-frame clones only, minus some. The data show more than 85,000 clones, 80% to 90% seen once. The material was peripheral blood, obtained on day 0 of AZD1222 vaccination. The receptors shown here come from an adult in good health. Each CDR3 is given with its conserved first and last residue. A D gene is named only where the DNA matches it firmly. The size of a clone is reported for some rows only, either as once, few or many, or as a class for expanded clones.

>TRBJ1-3|TRBV9|TRBD1|NA
CASSVAAGGAGGNTIYF
TGTGCCAGCAGCGTAGCGGCAGGGGGCGCGGGAGGAAACACCATATATTTT
>TRBJ2-1|TRBV28|NA|NA
CASSLQGANYNEQFF
TGTGCCAGCAGTTTACAAGGGGCAAACTACAATGAGCAGTTCTTC
>TRBJ2-5|TRBV5-1|NA|NA
CASSPAGQETQYF
TGCGCCAGCAGCCCGGCAGGCCAAGAGACCCAGTACTTC
>TRBJ1-4|TRBV11-2|NA|NA
CASSFAGAGEKLFF
TGTGCCAGCAGCTTTGCGGGGGCAGGGGAAAAACTGTTTTTT
>TRBJ1-6|TRBV7-2|NA|NA
CASSLVIGRANYNSPLHF
TGTGCCAGCAGCTTAGTTATCGGCAGGGCGAATTATAATTCACCCCTCCACTTT
>TRBJ2-7|TRBV10-1|NA|NA
CASSPCPGPSWDEQYF
TGCGCCAGCAGCCCGTGCCCGGGACCCTCCTGGGACGAGCAGTACTTC
>TRBJ2-5|TRBV7-7|NA|NA
CASSLSVGETQYF
TGTGCTAGCAGCTTAAGCGTGGGAGAGACCCAGTACTTC
>TRBJ1-4|TRBV5-5|TRBD1|NA
CASSLNGQGNNEKLFF
TGTGCCAGCAGCCTAAATGGACAGGGGAATAATGAAAAACTGTTTTTT
>TRBJ1-1|TRBV7-8|NA|NA
CASSLVENTEAFF
TGTGCCAGCAGCTTAGTAGAGAACACTGAAGCTTTCTTT
>TRBJ1-5|TRBV6-5|NA|NA
CASSPGLGNQPQHF
TGTGCCAGCAGTCCAGGATTAGGCAATCAGCCCCAGCATTTT
>TRBJ1-1|TRBV18|NA|NA
CASSPQNSGETEAFF
TGTGCCAGCTCACCCCAGAATTCAGGGGAGACTGAAGCTTTCTTT
>TRBJ2-6|TRBV5-1|NA|NA
CASSPGHAGANVLTF
TGCGCCAGCAGCCCCGGACACGCTGGGGCCAACGTCCTGACTTTC
>TRBJ1-6|TRBV3-1/TRBV3-2|NA|many
CASSQEDGGRFSPLHF
TGTGCCAGCAGCCAAGAGGATGGGGGTCGATTTTCACCCCTCCACTTT
>TRBJ1-1|TRBV19|NA|NA
CASSTALGRNTEAFF
TGTGCCAGTAGTACTGCTCTCGGACGGAACACTGAAGCTTTCTTT
>TRBJ1-2|TRBV2|NA|NA
CASSHRDYGYTF
TGTGCCAGCAGTCACAGGGACTATGGCTACACCTTC
>TRBJ1-3|TRBV6-5|NA|NA
CASSPTDSVRNTIYF
TGTGCCAGCAGTCCCACGGACAGTGTTAGAAACACCATATATTTT
>TRBJ1-6|TRBV7-8|NA|NA
CASGDGLGAPLHF
TGTGCCAGCGGGGACGGCCTGGGGGCACCCCTCCACTTT
>TRBJ2-3|TRBV3-1/TRBV3-2|TRBD1|medium-sized
CASSQATGQGGQYF
TGTGCCAGCAGCCAAGCTACCGGACAGGGAGGGCAGTATTTT
>TRBJ2-7|TRBV2|NA|NA
CASSFWDEQYF
TGTGCCAGCAGTTTTTGGGACGAGCAGTACTTC
>TRBJ1-1|TRBV7-9|NA|NA
CASSLKGVDTEAFF
TGTGCCAGCAGCTTAAAGGGGGTGGACACTGAAGCTTTCTTT
>TRBJ1-4|TRBV19|NA|NA
CASSTREGSEKLFF
TGTGCCAGTAGTACCAGGGAAGGCAGTGAAAAACTGTTTTTT
>TRBJ1-3|TRBV13|NA|NA
CASVGSGNTIYF
TGTGCCAGCGTGGGCTCTGGAAACACCATATATTTT
>TRBJ2-2|TRBV5-1|NA|NA
CASSSYLTGELFF
TGCGCCAGCAGCTCCTACCTCACCGGGGAGCTGTTTTTT
>TRBJ2-2|TRBV4-2|TRBD1|NA
CASSQSGTGKTGELFF
TGTGCCAGCAGCCAATCAGGGACAGGGAAAACCGGGGAGCTGTTTTTT
>TRBJ1-2|TRBV2|NA|NA
CASSRQGTPDGYTF
TGTGCCAGCAGTAGGCAAGGGACACCCGATGGCTACACCTTC
>TRBJ2-1|TRBV7-2|NA|NA
CASSSDTNTYNEQFF
TGTGCCAGCAGCTCGGACACGAACACCTACAATGAGCAGTTCTTC
>TRBJ1-2|TRBV14|NA|NA
CASSRETRNYGYTF
TGTGCCAGCAGCCGAGAGACGAGGAACTATGGCTACACCTTC
>TRBJ1-2|TRBV18|TRBD1|NA
CASSPGTDYGYTF
TGTGCCAGCTCACCAGGGACAGACTATGGCTACACCTTC
>TRBJ1-1|TRBV4-2|NA|NA
CASSQDLGTALEAFF
TGTGCCAGCAGCCAAGATTTAGGAACGGCCCTTGAAGCTTTCTTT
>TRBJ1-4|TRBV3-1/TRBV3-2|NA|NA
CASSQVRTENEKLFF
TGTGCCAGCAGCCAAGTACGGACAGAGAATGAAAAACTGTTTTTT
>TRBJ1-1|TRBV7-8|TRBD1|medium-sized
CASSLALRTGGITEAFF
TGTGCCAGCAGCTTAGCGCTGCGGACAGGGGGTATCACTGAAGCTTTCTTT
>TRBJ1-1|TRBV28|NA|NA
CASWVTNTEAFF
TGTGCCAGCTGGGTGACGAACACTGAAGCTTTCTTT
>TRBJ1-2|TRBV2|NA|NA
CASSGGNYGYTF
TGTGCCAGCAGTGGGGGTAACTATGGCTACACCTTC
>TRBJ2-2|TRBV7-9|TRBD1|NA
CASSQAPGQADGELFF
TGTGCCAGCAGCCAGGCTCCGGGACAGGCCGACGGGGAGCTGTTTTTT
>TRBJ1-2|TRBV6-1|NA|NA
CASSEELGSYGYTF
TGTGCCAGCAGTGAAGAGTTGGGATCCTATGGCTACACCTTC
>TRBJ1-6|TRBV2|NA|NA
CASSEDVTGGSPLHF
TGTGCCAGCAGTGAAGACGTGACTGGAGGATCACCCCTCCACTTT
>TRBJ2-1|TRBV29-1|NA|NA
CSVEGMGGGAISYNEQFF
TGCAGCGTTGAAGGAATGGGCGGGGGCGCAATCTCCTACAATGAGCAGTTCTTC
>TRBJ1-2|TRBV6-1|TRBD1|once
CASSELAGGTYGYTF
TGTGCCAGCAGTGAATTGGCAGGGGGCACCTATGGCTACACCTTC
>TRBJ1-4|TRBV5-4|NA|NA
CASSNGTGQKLFF
TGTGCCAGCAGCAATGGGACGGGCCAAAAACTGTTTTTT